This entry lists 18 T cell receptor beta chains sequenced from one sample in a study of CD8 T cells in Susac syndrome. RNA amounts of 0.5 to 1 ug underwent reverse transcription with random hexamers. MiXCR, run by TCRdb on the immunoSEQ multiplex PCR reads, gives a single entry per CDR3 protein. The top ten clones hold roughly 0.17% of a sample with about 150,000 distinct CDR3 sequences, around 93% of them seen once. The specimen was CD8+ T cells from PBMCs. These receptors all come from a human donor with Susac syndrome.

The CDR3 nucleotides are TGTGCCAGCAGCTTAGGACGGTCAGCCCAGCATTTT. The encoded protein is CASSLGRSAQHF. This rearrangement joins TRBV13 to TRBJ1-5; no firm D call. Trimming took off 0 bases at V and 11 bases at J, with 8 bases between the two ends. Germline assignment: CDR1 PRHDT and CDR2 FYEKMQ (reference sequence). The CDR3 has 12 residues.

The J gene is TRBJ1-3, the V gene TRBV29-1; no clear D. Trimming removed 0 bases from V and 6 bases from J, with 15 bases in between. The CDR3 sequence is 15 residues long. CDR1 and CDR2 from the germline V gene are SQVTM and ANQGSEA. CDR3 DNA sequence: TGCAGCGTTGAAGATCCCTATGACCGGCCAAACACCATATATTTT. It encodes CSVEDPYDRPNTIYF.

This clonotype has a single count. This sequence joins TRBV12-3 or TRBV12-4 and TRBJ2-7, with D possibly matching TRBD2 (6 bases). Trimming left V 7 bases short and J 2 bases short, with 15 bases between. This CDR3 is 14 amino acids long. The CDR3 is CASNPGTSTYEQYF. As DNA, the CDR3 is TGTGCCAGCAACCCCGGGACTTCGACCTACGAGCAGTACTTC.

The chain uses TRBV19 and TRBJ1-1; D is unclear. Trimming took off 3 bases at V and 0 bases at J, with 5 bases between the two ends. This CDR3 spans 13 amino acids. In germline, CDR1 is LNHDA, CDR2 SQIVND (reference sequence). The DNA of the CDR3 is TGTGCCAGTAGTATGGTTCTGAACACTGAAGCTTTCTTT. Translation: CASSMVLNTEAFF. Combining the CDR3 with reference TRBV19 and TRBJ1-1 gives the whole variable domain DGGITQSPKYLFRKEGQNVTLSCEQNLNHDAMYWYRQDPGQGLRLIYYSQIVNDFQKGDIAEGYSVSREKKESFPLTVTSAQKNPTAFYLCASSMVLNTEAFFGQGTRLTVV.

This chain uses TRBV20-1 with TRBJ2-1; perhaps TRBD2 as D (6 bases). The length of the CDR3 is 16 residues. Germline CDR1 and CDR2: DFQATT and SNEGSKA (reference sequence). V was trimmed by 3 bases and J by 8 bases, leaving 23 bases between them. CDR3 amino acids: CSASPGAFGSRDEQFF. The CDR3, as DNA: TGCAGTGCTAGTCCGGGCGCGTTCGGGAGTAGGGATGAGCAGTTCTTC.

J is TRBJ2-7 and V is TRBV2, with 8 nucleotides matching TRBD1. This CDR3 is built from 15 residues. The trim removed 6 bases at V and 0 bases at J, leaving 7 bases unmatched. Germline V gene sequence: CDR1 SNHLY, CDR2 FYNNEI. The CDR3 loop is CASSDGQGFSYEQYF. The DNA for the CDR3 is TGTGCCAGCAGCGATGGACAGGGCTTCTCCTACGAGCAGTACTTC.

The rearrangement links TRBV9 to TRBJ2-7; no definite D call. The CDR3 is made up of 12 amino acids. The germline V gene has CDR1 SGDLS and CDR2 YYNGEE. Between the trimmed V and J ends, which lost 4 bases and 2 bases, there was a span of 7 bases. The CDR3 sequence: CASSSSPYEQYF. The CDR3, as DNA: TGTGCCAGCAGCTCCAGCCCCTACGAGCAGTACTTC.

Only one count was recorded for this clonotype. The chain carries TRBV27 and TRBJ2-7, with 7 bases that match TRBD2. V shed 9 bases, J shed 0 bases, and the junction held 5 bases outside the gene matches. This CDR3 spans 13 amino acids. Germline V gene lookup returns CDR1 MNHEY and CDR2 SMNVEV (reference sequence). CDR3 nucleotide sequence: TGTGCCAGTCGAGGGAGGGACTCCTACGAGCAGTACTTC. It translates to CASRGRDSYEQYF.

This chain uses TRBV19 with TRBJ2-7; a weak D match, TRBD1 (6 bases). There are 13 residues in the CDR3. The V end was cut by 6 bases, the J end by 3 bases, with 12 bases between. CDR1 and CDR2 (germline): LNHDA, SQIVND (reference sequence). CDR3 sequence (DNA): TGTGCCAGTAGCCCCCCAGGGGACTACGAGCAGTACTTC. Encoded protein: CASSPPGDYEQYF.

The chain is built from TRBV5-1 and TRBJ2-7; no clear D gene. CDR3 size: 13 residues. From germline, CDR1 is SGHRS and CDR2 YFSETQ. With 0 bases removed from V and 0 bases from J, the gap between germline ends came to 4 bases. In nucleotides, the CDR3 is TGCGCCAGCAGCTTGGGGATCTCCTACGAGCAGTACTTC. Translated: CASSLGISYEQYF.

The chain has TRBV29-1 and TRBJ2-5, with D perhaps matching TRBD1 (6 bases). The V gene's germline CDR1 is SQVTM and CDR2 ANQGSEA. V shed 4 bases and J shed 5 bases, with 23 bases lying between them. The CDR3 runs 16 residues. The CDR3 DNA sequence: TGCAGCGTTGGGGGCTCCTTAAATCAGGGGCCGGAGACCCAGTACTTC. It translates to CSVGGSLNQGPETQYF.

The rearrangement links TRBV27 to TRBJ2-7; 11 bases align to TRBD2. CDR3 length: 13 amino acids. J lost 6 bases, V lost 4 bases, and 2 bases had no gene match. CDR1 is MNHEY, CDR2 SMNVEV, per germline (reference sequence). The CDR3 bases are TGTGCCAGCAGTTCCGGGACTAGCGGCGAGCAGTACTTC. Translating gives CASSSGTSGEQYF.

The rearrangement links TRBV20-1 to TRBJ2-7; 7 positions match TRBD2. The CDR3 extends over 15 amino acids. Germline V lookup: CDR1 DFQATT, CDR2 SNEGSKA (reference sequence). The V segment lost 0 bases and the J segment 6 bases; nucleotides outside the gene matches: 11. The DNA of the CDR3 is TGCAGTGCTAGAGATGGGGCTAGCGGAGGGAGCGAGCAGTACTTC. Protein: CSARDGASGGSEQYF.

V gene TRBV27 combines with J gene TRBJ2-3, with D uncertain. CDR1 MNHEY and CDR2 SMNVEV come from the germline V gene (reference sequence). The germline V and J ends were trimmed by 8 bases and 0 bases, with 21 bases remaining between them. The CDR3 sequence is 17 residues long. DNA for the CDR3: TGTGCCAGCGCGGCTGAAGTGGCGGATCCTAGCACAGATACGCAGTATTTT. Translated, it gives CASAAEVADPSTDTQYF.

The chain employs TRBV29-1 and TRBJ2-2; the D gene could be TRBD1 or TRBD2 (7 bases each). Germline CDR1 is SQVTM and CDR2 is ANQGSEA. V lost 7 bases to trimming and J lost 2 bases, with 17 bases between them. The CDR3 runs to 15 residues. For the CDR3, the DNA is TGCAGCGCCTCAGGGGGGGACCTCAACACCGGGGAGCTGTTTTTT. Translation: CSASGGDLNTGELFF.

This rearrangement joins TRBV4-1 to TRBJ2-3; D may be TRBD2 (6 bases). The CDR3 runs to 17 residues. The V gene's germline CDR1 is MGHRA and CDR2 YSYEKL. Trimming pared 5 bases from V and 2 bases from J, leaving 20 bases between. CDR3 protein: CASSGGGGASDTDTQYF. CDR3 sequence (DNA): TGCGCCAGCAGCGGTGGGGGTGGGGCTAGCGACACAGATACGCAGTATTTT.

The V and J genes are TRBV12-3 or TRBV12-4 and TRBJ2-7; D could derive from TRBD1 or TRBD2 (6 bases each). This CDR3 is 14 amino acids long. The V gene lost 3 bases and the J gene lost 0 bases, with 9 bases spanning the gap. CDR3 in DNA: TGTGCCAGCAGTTTTGGGGGGCGCTCCTACGAGCAGTACTTC. The encoded protein is CASSFGGRSYEQYF.

This clonotype was recorded once. The chain uses TRBV27 and TRBJ2-3; no reliable D call. The CDR3 consists of 11 residues. The germline V gene has CDR1 MNHEY and CDR2 SMNVEV (reference sequence). Trimming pared 8 bases from V and 11 bases from J, leaving 14 bases between. CDR3 coding DNA: TGTGCCAGCGCCTACCCTCCGGGGCAGTATTTT. It is translated as CASAYPPGQYF.